Each of the 14 T cell receptor beta chains below was sequenced from the same sample in a study of OX40 agonist ivuxolimab in advanced cancers. The table came from immunoSEQ multiplex PCR; TCRdb's copy has only in-frame clones and leaves some out. Among around 69,000 clones, about 88% were seen once, and the ten largest hold 2% to 3%. The sample consisted of CD4+ or CD8+ T cells sorted from blood, taken in a trial of the OX40 agonist ivuxolimab. These receptors came from an adult with an advanced solid tumor such as melanoma, head and neck, liver or kidney cancer.

This chain links TRBV9 with TRBJ2-1; D possibly matches TRBD1 or TRBD2 (7 bases each). The CDR3 length is 15 residues. V lost 4 bases, J lost 4 bases, and 15 bases lay in between. CDR1 and CDR2 from the germline V gene are SGDLS and YYNGEE. The CDR3 sequence is CASSPGEGAYNEQFF. The CDR3 DNA reads as TGTGCCAGCAGCCCCGGGGAGGGGGCGTACAATGAGCAGTTCTTC.

This chain connects TRBV6-5 to TRBJ2-1; TRBD1 agrees at 9 bases. Germline CDR1 and CDR2: MNHEY and SVGAGI. This CDR3 is 15 amino acids long. V shed 4 bases and J 5 bases; nucleotides not matched to a gene: 6. CDR3 residues: CASSSGQGRNNEQFF. DNA of the CDR3: TGTGCCAGCAGTTCGGGACAGGGTCGGAACAATGAGCAGTTCTTC.

This clone occurred once. The chain carries TRBV18 and TRBJ2-5, with 7 bases that match TRBD1. The CDR3 contains 14 residues. CDR1 and CDR2 from the germline V gene are KGHSH and LQKENI. Trimming took 3 bases from V and 3 from J; bases not matched to a gene: 4. CDR3 residues: CASSPGQIKETQYF. The CDR3 DNA reads as TGTGCCAGCTCACCGGGACAGATTAAAGAGACCCAGTACTTC.

V gene TRBV27 combines with J gene TRBJ2-6; 7 bases are shared with TRBD2. V shed 5 bases, J shed 2 bases, and the junction held 6 bases outside the gene matches. The CDR3 extends over 16 amino acids. CDR1 MNHEY and CDR2 SMNVEV come from the germline V gene (reference sequence). The CDR3 here is CASSREGRAGANVLTF. CDR3 in DNA: TGTGCCAGCAGTAGGGAGGGAAGAGCTGGGGCCAACGTCCTGACTTTC.

The rearrangement joins TRBV19 to TRBJ1-2; D might be TRBD1 (5 bases). Deletions cut 5 bases from V and 2 bases from J, with 21 bases between. The CDR3 extends over 17 amino acids. The V gene's germline CDR1 is LNHDA and CDR2 SQIVND (reference sequence). CDR3 protein: CASSLIGTPANNYGYTF. The DNA of the CDR3 is TGTGCCAGTAGTCTAATCGGGACTCCCGCTAACAACTATGGCTACACCTTC.

V is TRBV28 and J is TRBJ2-1; D not certain. Trimming took off 1 base at V and 4 bases at J, with 11 bases between the two ends. Germline values: CDR1 MDHEN, CDR2 SYDVKM. The CDR3 sequence is 15 residues long. CDR3 coding DNA: TGTGCCAGCAGTTTATCCCCCTGGCAGTACAATGAGCAGTTCTTC. Translated, it gives CASSLSPWQYNEQFF.

The gene calls are TRBV5-4 and TRBJ2-3, with 9 bases matching TRBD2. This CDR3 has 16 amino acids. The V gene end was trimmed by 2 bases and the J gene end by 6 bases; junction bases not matched to a gene: 10. Germline V CDR1 and CDR2: SGHNT, YYREEE (reference sequence). The CDR3 bases are TGTGCCAGCAGCTTTATATTAGCGGGGGCAGGGGATACGCAGTATTTT. This sequence encodes CASSFILAGAGDTQYF.

V gene TRBV6-1 combines with J gene TRBJ2-5, with unresolved D. This CDR3 spans 13 amino acids. V gave up 6 bases and J gave up 5 bases, with 13 bases separating them. The germline V gene encodes CDR1 MNHNS and CDR2 SASEGT. The CDR3 loop is CASRNSFRETQYF. The DNA for the CDR3 is TGTGCCAGCAGAAATAGTTTTCGGGAGACCCAGTACTTC.

This chain connects TRBV9 to TRBJ1-6; D might be TRBD1 (5 bases). Looked up from germline, CDR1 is SGDLS and CDR2 is YYNGEE. The length of the CDR3 is 18 residues. Trimming pared 1 base from V and 9 bases from J, leaving 23 bases between. CDR3 DNA sequence: TGTGCCAGCAGCGTATCCGATCAGGGACTAACGGAGGGTTCACCCCTCCACTTT. Protein: CASSVSDQGLTEGSPLHF.

CDR3 coding DNA: TGTGCCAGCAGTTTATCGGGGGACAGGGTAGCTTCACCCCTCCACTTT. Translation: CASSLSGDRVASPLHF. This chain joins TRBV27 and TRBJ1-6, with 9 bases that match TRBD1. V dropped 0 bases and J dropped 9; count of bases not matched to a gene: 6. This CDR3 has 16 residues. Germline assignment: CDR1 MNHEY and CDR2 SMNVEV (reference sequence).

The chain carries TRBV5-4 and TRBJ2-5, with 9 bases identical to TRBD2. The junction had 9 bases not matched to a gene; V was cut back by 2 bases and J by 4 bases. This CDR3 is built from 16 residues. From germline, CDR1 is SGHNT and CDR2 YYREEE (reference sequence). The CDR3 spells CASSLTKRGAVETQYF. CDR3 coding DNA: TGTGCCAGCAGCTTAACCAAGCGGGGGGCGGTAGAGACCCAGTACTTC.

The CDR3 sequence is CASSHAGTSGDLTTDTQYF. In nucleotides, the CDR3 is TGCGCCAGCAGCCACGCCGGGACTAGCGGGGATCTGACCACAGATACGCAGTATTTT. The chain is built from TRBV4-1 and TRBJ2-3, with TRBD2 matching 13 bases. The CDR3 runs 19 residues. The V segment lost 3 bases and the J segment 2 bases; nucleotides outside the gene matches: 11. Germline CDR1 and CDR2: MGHRA and YSYEKL.

The chain is built from TRBV30 and TRBJ2-7; TRBD2 matches 7 bases. The germline CDR1 and CDR2 sequences are GTSNPN and SVGIG (reference sequence). The trim removed 3 bases at V and 9 bases at J, leaving 23 bases unmatched. There are 17 residues in the CDR3. Here the CDR3 DNA reads TGTGCCTGGAGCCCCGCCGGGCTAGCGGTAACCCTACGAGGGCAGTACTTC. Its translation is CAWSPAGLAVTLRGQYF.

The chain has TRBV9 and TRBJ2-1; a weak D match, TRBD1 (5 bases). V shed 0 bases and J shed 1 base, with 8 bases lying between them. Germline loops: CDR1 SGDLS, CDR2 YYNGEE. This CDR3 region has 15 residues. CDR3 sequence: CASSVESGSYNEQFF. Here the CDR3 DNA reads TGTGCCAGCAGCGTAGAATCAGGGTCCTACAATGAGCAGTTCTTC.